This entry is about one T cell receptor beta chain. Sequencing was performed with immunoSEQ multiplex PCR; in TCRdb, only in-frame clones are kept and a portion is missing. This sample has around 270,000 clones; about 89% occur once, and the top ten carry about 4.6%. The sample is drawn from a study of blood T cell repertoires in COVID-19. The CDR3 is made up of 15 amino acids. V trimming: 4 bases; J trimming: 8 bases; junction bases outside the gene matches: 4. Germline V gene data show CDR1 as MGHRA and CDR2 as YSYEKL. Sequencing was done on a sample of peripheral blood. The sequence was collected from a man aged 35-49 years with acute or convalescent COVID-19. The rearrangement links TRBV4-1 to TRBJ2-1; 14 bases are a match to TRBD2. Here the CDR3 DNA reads TGCGCCAGCAGCCCCTGGACTAGCGGGGGGTATGAGCAGTTCTTC. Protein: CASSPWTSGGYEQFF.